This is a list of T cell receptor beta chains from one sample in a study of chemoradiotherapy in HPV16-positive cancers. Data came from immunoSEQ multiplex PCR; TCRdb stores just in-frame clones and leaves some out. The data show 10,000 to 15,000 clones, with almost 90% seen just once and roughly 2.5% held by the top ten. This sample was gathered from a patient who underwent chemoradiotherapy. The receptors here all came from a human donor with HPV-associated anogenital cancer. The CDR3 runs from the conserved cysteine through the conserved F or W. A D gene is named only where the DNA matches it firmly. Clone size appears in some rows only: once, few, many, or a class for an expanded clone.

J gene,clone size,D gene,V gene,CDR3 protein,CDR3 DNA
TRBJ1-5,once,-,TRBV2,CASVGLNRDQPQHF,TGTGCCAGCGTAGGATTAAACCGTGATCAGCCCCAGCATTTT
TRBJ2-7,-,TRBD2,TRBV5-4,CASSSGTIVTYEQYF,TGTGCCAGCAGCTCGGGGACTATAGTAACCTACGAGCAGTACTTC
TRBJ2-4,-,TRBD2,TRBV11-1,CASSSNKREGSKNIQYF,TGTGCCAGCAGCTCAAACAAGCGGGAGGGATCCAAAAACATTCAGTACTTC
TRBJ2-7,once,TRBD1,TRBV7-9,CASSLDRGHEQYF,TGTGCCAGCAGCTTAGACAGGGGCCACGAGCAGTACTTC
TRBJ2-3,-,-,TRBV5-1,CASSLALGLSTDTQYF,TGCGCCAGCAGCTTGGCCCTAGGGTTGAGCACAGATACGCAGTATTTT
TRBJ2-7,-,TRBD1,TRBV2,CASSGDSLYEQYF,TGTGCCAGCAGTGGGGACAGCCTCTACGAGCAGTACTTC
TRBJ1-4,-,-,TRBV27,CASSLSVLGLPNEKLFF,TGTGCCAGCAGTTTATCGGTTTTGGGACTGCCAAATGAAAAACTGTTTTTT
TRBJ1-4,-,-,TRBV27,CASSLTAGRVANEKLFF,TGTGCCAGCAGTTTAACGGCAGGGCGGGTGGCTAATGAAAAACTGTTTTTT
TRBJ2-3,once,TRBD2,TRBV7-2,CASSLLAGGFRDTQYF,TGTGCCAGCAGCTTATTAGCGGGGGGGTTCCGGGATACGCAGTATTTT
TRBJ2-7,-,TRBD1,TRBV25-1,CASSLRGQGLYEQYF,TGTGCCAGCTCCCTCCGGGGACAGGGCCTCTACGAGCAGTACTTC
TRBJ2-2,-,-,TRBV11-2,CASSLVGRGELFF,TGTGCCAGCAGCTTAGTGGGACGCGGGGAGCTGTTTTTT
TRBJ1-1,-,TRBD1,TRBV29-1,CSVEHRGLGTEAFF,TGCAGCGTTGAACACAGGGGCCTGGGGACTGAAGCTTTCTTT
TRBJ1-2,-,TRBD1,TRBV5-1,CASSLGDRIYGYTF,TGCGCCAGCAGCTTGGGGGACAGAATCTATGGCTACACCTTC
TRBJ2-1,once,-,TRBV6-5,CASSYGSAGLNEQFF,TGTGCCAGCAGTTACGGCTCTGCGGGATTGAATGAGCAGTTCTTC
TRBJ2-5,-,-,TRBV7-9,CASSLDLGHGAGETQYF,TGTGCCAGCAGCTTAGACCTCGGACATGGGGCGGGGGAGACCCAGTACTTC
TRBJ1-6,-,-,TRBV6-1,CASSEGTDNSPLHF,TGTGCCAGCAGTGAAGGGACAGATAATTCACCCCTCCACTTT
TRBJ2-2,-,-,TRBV29-1,CSGDLGGELFF,TGCAGCGGAGATCTTGGCGGGGAGCTGTTTTTT
TRBJ2-5,once,TRBD1,TRBV7-3,CASSLTRTGQETQYF,TGTGCCAGCAGCTTAACACGGACAGGCCAAGAGACCCAGTACTTC
TRBJ2-1,-,-,TRBV11-2,CASSLVLGDSYNEQFF,TGTGCCAGCAGCTTAGTTCTGGGAGACTCCTACAATGAGCAGTTCTTC
TRBJ2-7,-,TRBD2,TRBV6-1,CASSVGRAGEQYF,TGTGCCAGCAGTGTCGGGAGGGCCGGAGAGCAGTACTTC
TRBJ2-3,-,TRBD2,TRBV5-8,CASSLASGIDTQYF,TGTGCCAGCAGCTTGGCTAGCGGGATTGATACGCAGTATTTT
TRBJ1-2,-,-,TRBV5-4,CASSLEFDNGYTF,TGTGCCAGCAGCTTGGAGTTCGACAACGGCTACACCTTC
TRBJ1-6,-,-,TRBV27,CASSSGQPNSPLHF,TGTGCCAGCAGTTCAGGACAGCCTAATTCACCCCTCCACTTT
TRBJ2-4,-,-,TRBV11-3,CASSPGGLAKNIQYF,TGTGCCAGCAGCCCAGGGGGACTAGCCAAAAACATTCAGTACTTC
TRBJ2-5,-,-,TRBV5-1,CASSRDEKETQYF,TGCGCCAGCAGCAGGGACGAAAAAGAGACCCAGTACTTC
TRBJ1-2,once,TRBD1,TRBV19,CASRFGTGIIYGYTF,TGTGCCAGTAGATTCGGGACAGGGATCATCTATGGCTACACCTTC
TRBJ1-1,-,-,TRBV19,CASSVRAPNTEAFF,TGTGCCAGTAGTGTCCGGGCGCCGAACACTGAAGCTTTCTTT
TRBJ1-4,-,-,TRBV7-8,CASSQGRVSHNEKLFF,TGTGCCAGCAGCCAGGGGAGGGTTTCTCATAATGAAAAACTGTTTTTT
TRBJ2-3,once,TRBD2,TRBV19,CASTQRERTDTQYF,TGTGCCAGTACGCAGCGGGAGCGTACAGATACGCAGTATTTT
TRBJ2-7,-,-,TRBV19,CASSITSAYEQYF,TGTGCCAGTAGTATTACTTCAGCCTACGAGCAGTACTTC
TRBJ2-1,once,TRBD1,TRBV7-8,CASSNGTGAYNEQFF,TGTGCCAGCAGCAATGGGACAGGAGCTTACAATGAGCAGTTCTTC
TRBJ2-3,-,TRBD1,TRBV5-4,CASRRDRGTDTQYF,TGTGCCAGCAGAAGGGACAGGGGCACAGATACGCAGTATTTT
TRBJ2-7,-,-,TRBV6-1,CASSGQNTAPYEQYF,TGTGCCAGCAGTGGACAAAATACGGCGCCCTACGAGCAGTACTTC
TRBJ2-7,-,-,TRBV5-4,CASSRGRTGRQYEQYF,TGTGCCAGCAGCCGCGGGCGGACGGGGCGACAGTACGAGCAGTACTTC
TRBJ1-3,-,TRBD1,TRBV25-1,CASSERPGQGYGNTIYF,TGTGCCAGCAGTGAACGCCCGGGACAGGGGTACGGAAACACCATATATTTT
TRBJ2-3,-,-,TRBV2,CASSVLDRSTDTQYF,TGTGCCAGCAGTGTATTGGACCGAAGCACAGATACGCAGTATTTT
TRBJ2-2,-,TRBD1,TRBV5-6,CASSRRIRGHQNTGELFF,TGTGCCAGCAGTCGCCGCATCAGGGGGCACCAGAACACCGGGGAGCTGTTTTTT
TRBJ1-1,once,TRBD1,TRBV2,CASSLDRDTEAFF,TGTGCCAGCAGTTTGGACAGGGACACTGAAGCTTTCTTT
TRBJ1-2,-,-,TRBV11-3,CASSPDGQGYGYTF,TGTGCCAGCAGCCCCGATGGTCAGGGCTATGGCTACACCTTC
TRBJ1-1,-,-,TRBV5-1,CASSQPGSTEAFF,TGCGCCAGCAGCCAACCCGGAAGCACTGAAGCTTTCTTT
TRBJ2-7,-,TRBD2,TRBV6-1,CASTEETSGAYEQYF,TGTGCCAGCACCGAAGAGACTAGCGGAGCCTACGAGCAGTACTTC
TRBJ1-2,-,TRBD1,TRBV19,CASSLTGDYGYTF,TGTGCCAGTAGTCTAACAGGGGACTATGGCTACACCTTC
TRBJ2-5,-,-,TRBV11-3,CASSIGGSQETQYF,TGTGCCAGCAGCATCGGAGGGAGCCAAGAGACCCAGTACTTC
TRBJ2-5,-,-,TRBV18,CASSPIPGVTETQYF,TGTGCCAGCTCACCCATCCCAGGGGTTACAGAGACCCAGTACTTC
TRBJ1-1,once,-,TRBV5-1,CASSNQGLDTEAFF,TGCGCCAGCAGCAATCAGGGGTTGGACACTGAAGCTTTCTTT
TRBJ2-3,-,-,TRBV7-9,CASSDLAGWADTQYF,TGTGCCAGCAGTGATCTCGCGGGGTGGGCAGATACGCAGTATTTT
TRBJ1-2,-,-,TRBV5-1,CASSPEGGAYGYTF,TGCGCCAGCAGTCCCGAAGGGGGGGCCTATGGCTACACCTTC